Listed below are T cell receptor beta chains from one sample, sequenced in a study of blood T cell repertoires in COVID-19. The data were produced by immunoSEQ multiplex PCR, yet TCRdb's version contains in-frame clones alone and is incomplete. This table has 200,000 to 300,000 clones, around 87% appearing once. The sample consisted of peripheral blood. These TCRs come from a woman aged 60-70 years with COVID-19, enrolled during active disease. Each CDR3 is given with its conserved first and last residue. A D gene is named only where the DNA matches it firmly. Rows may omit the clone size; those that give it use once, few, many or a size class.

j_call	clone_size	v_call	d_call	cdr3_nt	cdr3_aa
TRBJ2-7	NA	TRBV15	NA	TGTGCCACCAGCAGCACAGCTTTGACCTACGAGCAGTACTTC	CATSSTALTYEQYF
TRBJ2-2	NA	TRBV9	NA	TGTGCCAGCAGCGCGGCACCCTCAAAAGCGGAAACGAACACCGGGGAGCTGTTTTTT	CASSAAPSKAETNTGELFF
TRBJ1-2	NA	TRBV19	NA	TGTGCCAGTAGACCGCAGGCGACAGCTAACTATGGCTACACCTTC	CASRPQATANYGYTF
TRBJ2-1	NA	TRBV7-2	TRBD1	TGTGCCAGCAGCCCAGGGGGACAGTTCTTCTACAATGAGCAGTTCTTC	CASSPGGQFFYNEQFF
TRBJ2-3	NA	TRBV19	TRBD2	TGTGCCAGTAGTATTGGGCTAGCGGGCTCAGATACGCAGTATTTT	CASSIGLAGSDTQYF
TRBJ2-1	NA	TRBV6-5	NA	TGTGCCAGCAGTCAGGGTTTAAACTACAATGAGCAGTTCTTC	CASSQGLNYNEQFF
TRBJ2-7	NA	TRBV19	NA	TGTGCCAGTAGTATGGCTCCGACAGCAGCCTACGAGCAGTACTTC	CASSMAPTAAYEQYF
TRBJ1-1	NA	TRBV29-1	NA	TGCAGCGTTGGGGTAGGGACAACGTCGAGCACTGAAGCTTTCTTT	CSVGVGTTSSTEAFF
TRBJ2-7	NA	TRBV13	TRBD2	TGTGCCAGCAGCTCTAGCGGGAGGCTCTACGAGCAGTACTTC	CASSSSGRLYEQYF
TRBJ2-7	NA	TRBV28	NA	TGTGCCAGCATTCTCTCCACAGGGTCCAACGAGCAGTACTTC	CASILSTGSNEQYF
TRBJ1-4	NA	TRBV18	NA	TGTGCCAGCTCACCAAACCCAGTCTTGGCTAATGAAAAACTGTTTTTT	CASSPNPVLANEKLFF
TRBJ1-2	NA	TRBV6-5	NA	TGTGCCAGCAGTTACTCCCGGACAGATAGAGGCTACACCTTC	CASSYSRTDRGYTF
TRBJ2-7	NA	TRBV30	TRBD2	TGTGCCTGGTCTACTAGCGGGGCGTCCTACGAGCAGTACTTC	CAWSTSGASYEQYF
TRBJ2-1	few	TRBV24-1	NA	TGTGCCACCAGTGACAGCATGCGGAGAGGGAGAAATGAGCAGTTCTTC	CATSDSMRRGRNEQFF
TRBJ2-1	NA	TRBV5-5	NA	TGTGCCAGCAGCTACAGCCTAGGGGTAAATGAGCAGTTCTTC	CASSYSLGVNEQFF
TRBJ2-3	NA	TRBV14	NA	TGTGCCAGCAGCCACCCTAGTACAGATACGCAGTATTTT	CASSHPSTDTQYF
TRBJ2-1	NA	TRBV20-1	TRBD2	TGCAGTGCTAGTCTAGCGGGAGGTCGAAGCTCCTACAATGAGCAGTTCTTC	CSASLAGGRSSYNEQFF
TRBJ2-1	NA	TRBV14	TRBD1	TGTGCCAGCAACAAACAGGGGGGCTCCTACAATGAGCAGTTCTTC	CASNKQGGSYNEQFF
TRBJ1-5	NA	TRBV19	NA	TGTGCCAGTAGTATAGCCCTAGCTATTAATGATCAGCCCCAGCATTTT	CASSIALAINDQPQHF
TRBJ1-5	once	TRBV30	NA	TGTGCCTGGAGTGTACGACTCAGCTCTCAGCCCCAGCATTTT	CAWSVRLSSQPQHF
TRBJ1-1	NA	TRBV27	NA	TGTGCCAGCAGCCGAGACCAGGGAACGGGCACTGAAGCTTTCTTT	CASSRDQGTGTEAFF
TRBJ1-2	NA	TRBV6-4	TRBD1	TGTGCCAGCACCTTAATTTGGGGACAGTCTTATGGCTACACCTTC	CASTLIWGQSYGYTF
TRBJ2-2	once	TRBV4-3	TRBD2	TGCGCCAGCAGCCAACAAAAAGCGGGAGGGCCTGGCGGGGAGCTGTTTTTT	CASSQQKAGGPGGELFF
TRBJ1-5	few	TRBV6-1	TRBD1	TGTGCCAGCAGTGAAGGGACAGGGCATCGGCCCCAGCATTTT	CASSEGTGHRPQHF
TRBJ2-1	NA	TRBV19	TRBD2	TGTGCCACCAAACTAGCGGGAGGGTACAATGAGCAGTTCTTC	CATKLAGGYNEQFF
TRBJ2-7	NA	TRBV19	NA	TGTGCCAGTAGTTCGGGGTCCTACGAGCAGTACTTC	CASSSGSYEQYF
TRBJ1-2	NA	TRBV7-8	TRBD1	TGTGCCAGCAGCTTAGTTTCGGGACAGGGGATCGCTCTGTATGGCTACACCTTC	CASSLVSGQGIALYGYTF
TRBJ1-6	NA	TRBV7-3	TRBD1	TGTGCCAGCAGCCTAAACGGACAGGCTAATTCACCCCTCCACTTT	CASSLNGQANSPLHF
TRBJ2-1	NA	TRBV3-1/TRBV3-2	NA	TGTGCCAGCAGCCGGCGGAGGGGTCTCTATGAGCAGTTCTTC	CASSRRRGLYEQFF
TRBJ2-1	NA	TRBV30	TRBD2	TGTGCCTGGAGCCTCGGGACTACCAACAATGAGCAGTTCTTC	CAWSLGTTNNEQFF
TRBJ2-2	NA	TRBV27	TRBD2	TGTGCCAGCAGCCGACTAGCGGAAAGCGTCGGGGAGCTGTTTTTT	CASSRLAESVGELFF
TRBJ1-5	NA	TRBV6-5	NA	TGTGCCAGCAGTAGGAACCTGGAGAGTCAGCCCCAGCATTTT	CASSRNLESQPQHF
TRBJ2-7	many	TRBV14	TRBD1	TGTGCCAGCAGCAAAGGACAGGGGCGTGAATACGAGCAGTACTTC	CASSKGQGREYEQYF
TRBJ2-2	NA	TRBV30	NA	TGTGCCTGGAGTGTATATCGGTCTCTCTCAAACACCGGGGAGCTGTTTTTT	CAWSVYRSLSNTGELFF
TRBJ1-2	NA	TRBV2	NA	TGTGCCAGCAGTGAGGGCAGGGTCGAGGGCTACACCTTC	CASSEGRVEGYTF
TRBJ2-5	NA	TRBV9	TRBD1	TGTGCCAGCAGCGTATACATAGACAGGGCGGAGGAGACCCAGTACTTC	CASSVYIDRAEETQYF
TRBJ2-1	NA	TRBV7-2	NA	TGTGCCAGCAGCTCTCCACTAGAGTCCTTCTACAATGAGCAGTTCTTC	CASSSPLESFYNEQFF
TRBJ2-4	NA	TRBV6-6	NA	TGTGCCAGCAGTTACTCGTCCCAGGCTGGCAAAAACATTCAGTACTTC	CASSYSSQAGKNIQYF
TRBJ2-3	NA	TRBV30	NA	TGTGCTTATAGGGGTCTGGCAGATACGCAGTATTTT	CAYRGLADTQYF
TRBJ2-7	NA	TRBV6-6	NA	TGTGCCAGCAGTTACTCGGGAGTCTACGAGCAGTACTTC	CASSYSGVYEQYF